This T cell receptor beta chain appears in the sequencing data of a study of identifying expanded T cells in peripheral blood. No infections or other immune events were documented during collection. Study-level points and caveats: Approximately two-week clone count variance significantly increased as total template count grew. Approximately 1.1 clones differed between technical replicates, versus approximately 17 and 20 over time.

Here immunoSEQ multiplex PCR was the method, and the copy in TCRdb shows in-frame clones only, minus some. The sample holds approximately 100,000 clones, about 90% seen once. CDR3 length: 14 amino acids. The V end lost 7 bases, the J end lost 1 base, and 10 bases lay between the germline ends. Germline V gene sequence: CDR1 MNHNS, CDR2 SASEGT. For this clone: What it binds is not known.

The sequencing sample was made of blood. The J gene is TRBJ2-2, the V gene TRBV6-1; tentatively, D is TRBD1 (5 bases). The TCR sequence derives from a person aged 18 to 75 in good health. The CDR3 DNA sequence: TGTGCCAGCATTGGGGCTTTGAACACCGGGGAGCTGTTTTTT. This gives the protein CASIGALNTGELFF.